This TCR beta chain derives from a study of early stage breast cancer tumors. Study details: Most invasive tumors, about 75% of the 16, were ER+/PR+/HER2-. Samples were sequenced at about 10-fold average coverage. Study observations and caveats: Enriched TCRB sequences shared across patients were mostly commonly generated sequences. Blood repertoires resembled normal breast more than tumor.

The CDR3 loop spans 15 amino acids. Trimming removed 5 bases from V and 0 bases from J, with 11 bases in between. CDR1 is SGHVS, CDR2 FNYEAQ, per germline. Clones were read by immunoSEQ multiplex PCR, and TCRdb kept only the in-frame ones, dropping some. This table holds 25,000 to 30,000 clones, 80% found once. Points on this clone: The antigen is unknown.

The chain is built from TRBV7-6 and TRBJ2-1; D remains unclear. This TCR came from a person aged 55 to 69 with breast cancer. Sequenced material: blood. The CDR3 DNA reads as TGTGCCAGCAGCCCCCAGCAGGCCTCCTACAATGAGCAGTTCTTC. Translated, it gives CASSPQQASYNEQFF.